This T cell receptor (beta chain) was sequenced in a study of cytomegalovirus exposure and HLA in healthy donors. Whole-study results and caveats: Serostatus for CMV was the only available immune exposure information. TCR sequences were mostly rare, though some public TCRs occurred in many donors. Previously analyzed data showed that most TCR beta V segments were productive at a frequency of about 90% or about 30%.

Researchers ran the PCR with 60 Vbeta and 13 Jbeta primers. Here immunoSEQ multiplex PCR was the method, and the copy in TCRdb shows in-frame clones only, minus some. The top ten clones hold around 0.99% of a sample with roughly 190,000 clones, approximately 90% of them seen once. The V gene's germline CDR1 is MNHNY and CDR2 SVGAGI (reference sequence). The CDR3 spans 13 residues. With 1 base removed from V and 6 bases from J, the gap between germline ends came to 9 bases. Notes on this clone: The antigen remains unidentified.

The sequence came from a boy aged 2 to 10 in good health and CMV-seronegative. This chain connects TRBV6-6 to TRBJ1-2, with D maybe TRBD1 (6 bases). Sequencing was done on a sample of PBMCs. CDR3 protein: CASSYYRDDGYTF. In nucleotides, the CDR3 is TGTGCCAGCAGTTACTACAGGGATGATGGCTACACCTTC.